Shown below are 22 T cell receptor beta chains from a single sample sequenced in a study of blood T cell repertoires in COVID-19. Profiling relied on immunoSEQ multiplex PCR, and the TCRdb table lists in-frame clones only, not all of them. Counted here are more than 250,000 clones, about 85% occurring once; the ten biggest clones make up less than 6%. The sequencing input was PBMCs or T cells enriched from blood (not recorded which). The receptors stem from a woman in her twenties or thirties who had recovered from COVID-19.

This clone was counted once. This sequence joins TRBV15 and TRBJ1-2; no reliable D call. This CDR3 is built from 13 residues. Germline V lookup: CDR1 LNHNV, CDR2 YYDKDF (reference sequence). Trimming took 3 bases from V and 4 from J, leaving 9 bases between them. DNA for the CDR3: TGTGCCACCAGCAGTATCAGTGGCTATGGCTACACCTTC. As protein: CATSSISGYGYTF.

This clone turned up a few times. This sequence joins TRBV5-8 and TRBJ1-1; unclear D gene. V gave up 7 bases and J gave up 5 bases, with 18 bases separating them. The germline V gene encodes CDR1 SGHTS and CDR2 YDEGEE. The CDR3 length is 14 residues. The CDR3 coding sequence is TGTGCCAGCCAGATTTACAAGGGAGGGACTGAAGCTTTCTTT. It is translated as CASQIYKGGTEAFF.

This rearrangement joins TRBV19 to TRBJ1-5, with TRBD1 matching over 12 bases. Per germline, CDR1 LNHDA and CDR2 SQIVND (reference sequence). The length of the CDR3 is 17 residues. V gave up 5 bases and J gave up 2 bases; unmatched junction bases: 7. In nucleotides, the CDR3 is TGTGCCAGTAGTTTGGGACAGGGGGCCGTGGGCAATCAGCCCCAGCATTTT. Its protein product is CASSLGQGAVGNQPQHF.

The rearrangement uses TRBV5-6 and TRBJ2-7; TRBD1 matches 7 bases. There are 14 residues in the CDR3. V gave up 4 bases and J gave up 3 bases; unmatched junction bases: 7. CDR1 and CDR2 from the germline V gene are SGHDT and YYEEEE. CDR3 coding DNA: TGTGCCAGCAGCCCGACAGGGTGGGGCTACGAGCAGTACTTC. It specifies CASSPTGWGYEQYF.

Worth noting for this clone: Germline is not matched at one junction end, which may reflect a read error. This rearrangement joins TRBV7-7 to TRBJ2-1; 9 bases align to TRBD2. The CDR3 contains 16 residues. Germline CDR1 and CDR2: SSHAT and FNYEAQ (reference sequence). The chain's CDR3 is CASSLGRAGGSDEQFF. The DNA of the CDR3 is TGTGCTAGCAGCTTAGGTCGCGCGGGGGGGAGCGATGAGCAGTTCTTC.

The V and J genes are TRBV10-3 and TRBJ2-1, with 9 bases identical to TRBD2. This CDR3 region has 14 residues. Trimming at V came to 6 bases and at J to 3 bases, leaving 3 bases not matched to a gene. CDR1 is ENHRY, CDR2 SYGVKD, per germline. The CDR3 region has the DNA TGTGCCATCAGCCGACTAGCGGACTACAATGAGCAGTTCTTC. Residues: CAISRLADYNEQFF.

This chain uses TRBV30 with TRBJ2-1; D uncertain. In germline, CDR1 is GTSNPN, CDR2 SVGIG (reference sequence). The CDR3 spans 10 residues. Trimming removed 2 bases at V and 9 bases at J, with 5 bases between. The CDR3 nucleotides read TGTGCCTGGAGTTCCTTTGAGCAGTTCTTC. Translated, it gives CAWSSFEQFF.

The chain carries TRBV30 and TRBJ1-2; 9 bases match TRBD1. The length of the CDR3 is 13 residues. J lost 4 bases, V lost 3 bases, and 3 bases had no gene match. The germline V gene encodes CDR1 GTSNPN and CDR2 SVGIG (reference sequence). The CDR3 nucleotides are TGTGCCTGGAGGGACAGGGGTAGCTATGGCTACACCTTC. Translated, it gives CAWRDRGSYGYTF.

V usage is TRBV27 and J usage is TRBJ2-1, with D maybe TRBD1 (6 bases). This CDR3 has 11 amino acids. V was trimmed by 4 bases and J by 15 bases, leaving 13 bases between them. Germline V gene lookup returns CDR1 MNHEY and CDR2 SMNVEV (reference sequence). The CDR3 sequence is CASSSTGQSFF. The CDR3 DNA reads TGTGCCAGCAGTTCCACGGGACAATCGTTCTTC.

The CDR3 DNA is TGTGCCAGCTCACCCCAGTCCAATCAGCCCCAGCATTTT. The encoded protein is CASSPQSNQPQHF. The gene calls are TRBV18 and TRBJ1-5; the D is unclear. The V end lost 3 bases, the J end lost 3 bases, and 6 bases lay between the germline ends. The CDR3 runs to 13 residues. Germline values: CDR1 KGHSH, CDR2 LQKENI.

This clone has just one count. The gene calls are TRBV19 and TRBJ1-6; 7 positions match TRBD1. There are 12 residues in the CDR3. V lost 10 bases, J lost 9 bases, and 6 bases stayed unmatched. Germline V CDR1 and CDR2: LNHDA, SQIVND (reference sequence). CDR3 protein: CATGQQLSPLHF. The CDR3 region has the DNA TGTGCCACGGGACAGCAACTTTCACCCCTCCACTTT.

The CDR3 protein is CATSRDPSAADTQYF. In nucleotides, the CDR3 is TGTGCCACCAGCAGAGATCCCTCTGCAGCAGATACGCAGTATTTT. This chain uses TRBV15 with TRBJ2-3; D gene ambiguous. Trimming removed 0 bases at V and 4 bases at J, with 11 bases between. The CDR3 length is 15 residues. Germline lookup yields CDR1 LNHNV and CDR2 YYDKDF (reference sequence).

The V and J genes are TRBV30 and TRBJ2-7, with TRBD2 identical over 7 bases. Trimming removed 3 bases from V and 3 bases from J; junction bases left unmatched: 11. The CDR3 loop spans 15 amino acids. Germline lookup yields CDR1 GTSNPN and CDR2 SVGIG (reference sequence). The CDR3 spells CAWSPGGSAVYEQYF. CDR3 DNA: TGTGCCTGGAGCCCCGGGGGGTCAGCGGTCTACGAGCAGTACTTC.

The CDR3 nucleotides read TGTGCCAGCAGCGTAGACGGGAACGAAAAACTGTTTTTT. Translated: CASSVDGNEKLFF. The rearrangement joins TRBV9 to TRBJ1-4, with D unclear. The V gene lost 0 bases and the J gene lost 8 bases, with 8 bases spanning the gap. The length of the CDR3 is 13 residues. CDR1 is SGDLS, CDR2 YYNGEE, per germline.

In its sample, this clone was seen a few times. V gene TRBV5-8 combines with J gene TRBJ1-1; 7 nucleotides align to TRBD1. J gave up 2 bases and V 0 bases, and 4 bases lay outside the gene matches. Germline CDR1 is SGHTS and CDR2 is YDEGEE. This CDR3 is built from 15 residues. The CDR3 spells CASSLVGTANTEAFF. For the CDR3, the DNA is TGTGCCAGCAGCTTGGTTGGGACAGCTAACACTGAAGCTTTCTTT.

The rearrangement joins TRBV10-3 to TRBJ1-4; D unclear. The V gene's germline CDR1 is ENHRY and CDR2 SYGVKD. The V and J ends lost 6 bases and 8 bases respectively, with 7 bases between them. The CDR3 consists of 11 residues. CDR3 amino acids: CAIRSGEKLFF. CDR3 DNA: TGTGCCATCAGGAGCGGGGAAAAACTGTTTTTT.

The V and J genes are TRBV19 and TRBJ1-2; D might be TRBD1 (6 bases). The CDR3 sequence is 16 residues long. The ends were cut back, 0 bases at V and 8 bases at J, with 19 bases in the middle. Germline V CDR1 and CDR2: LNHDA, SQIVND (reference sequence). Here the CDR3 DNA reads TGTGCCAGTAGTATAGATCCCCACAGGGAGATGTACGGCTACACCTTC. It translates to CASSIDPHREMYGYTF.

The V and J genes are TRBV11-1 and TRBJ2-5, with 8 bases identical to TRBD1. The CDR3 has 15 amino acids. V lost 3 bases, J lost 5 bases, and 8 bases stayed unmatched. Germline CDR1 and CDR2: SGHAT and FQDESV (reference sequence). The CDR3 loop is CASSFDRGLGETQYF. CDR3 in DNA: TGTGCCAGCAGCTTCGACAGGGGTTTGGGCGAGACCCAGTACTTC.

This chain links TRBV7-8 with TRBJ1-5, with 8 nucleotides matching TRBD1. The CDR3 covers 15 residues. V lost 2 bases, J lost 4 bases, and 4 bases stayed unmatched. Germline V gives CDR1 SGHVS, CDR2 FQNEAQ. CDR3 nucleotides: TGTGCCAGCAGCTTATCTGGACAGGGTAATCAGCCCCAGCATTTT. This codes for CASSLSGQGNQPQHF.

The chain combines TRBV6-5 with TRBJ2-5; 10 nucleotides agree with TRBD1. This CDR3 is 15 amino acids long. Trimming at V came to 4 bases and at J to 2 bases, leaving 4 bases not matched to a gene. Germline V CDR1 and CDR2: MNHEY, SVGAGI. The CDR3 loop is CASSSGTGVQETQYF. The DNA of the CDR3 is TGTGCCAGCAGTTCTGGGACAGGGGTACAAGAGACCCAGTACTTC.

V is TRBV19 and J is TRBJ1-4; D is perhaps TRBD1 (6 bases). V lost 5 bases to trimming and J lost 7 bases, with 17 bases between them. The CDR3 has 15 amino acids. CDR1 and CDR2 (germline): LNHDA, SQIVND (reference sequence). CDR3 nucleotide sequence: TGTGCCAGTAGTGGGGGCCCCGGAAAGACTGAAAAACTGTTTTTT. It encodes CASSGGPGKTEKLFF.

CDR3 region: CASSRDRASGSRNTIYF. The CDR3 bases are TGTGCCAGCAGTCGCGACAGGGCCTCGGGATCTAGAAACACCATATATTTT. The chain employs TRBV2 and TRBJ1-3; TRBD1 aligns across 7 bases. After removal of 5 bases from V and 5 bases from J, the junction contained 15 bases not matched to a gene. The germline V gene has CDR1 SNHLY and CDR2 FYNNEI. The CDR3 loop spans 17 amino acids.